The T cell receptor beta chain under discussion was sequenced for a study of cytomegalovirus exposure and HLA in healthy donors. Germline V gives CDR1 SGHNT, CDR2 YYREEE (reference sequence). Trimming cost V 4 bases and J 0 bases, with 8 bases left between them. The CDR3 contains 15 residues. PCR involved 60 Vbeta and 13 Jbeta primers. This table comes from immunoSEQ multiplex PCR, and its TCRdb copy is limited to in-frame clones, with some not included. This sample has about 77,000 clones; 78% occur once, and the top ten carry roughly 3.5%. Sequences were obtained from PBMCs. V usage is TRBV5-4 and J usage is TRBJ1-6; D remains unclear. The TCR originated in a man aged 40-50 years in good health and CMV-seronegative. CDR3 DNA sequence: TGTGCCAGCAGCACGCTTAGCTCCTATAATTCACCCCTCCACTTT. This sequence encodes CASSTLSSYNSPLHF.